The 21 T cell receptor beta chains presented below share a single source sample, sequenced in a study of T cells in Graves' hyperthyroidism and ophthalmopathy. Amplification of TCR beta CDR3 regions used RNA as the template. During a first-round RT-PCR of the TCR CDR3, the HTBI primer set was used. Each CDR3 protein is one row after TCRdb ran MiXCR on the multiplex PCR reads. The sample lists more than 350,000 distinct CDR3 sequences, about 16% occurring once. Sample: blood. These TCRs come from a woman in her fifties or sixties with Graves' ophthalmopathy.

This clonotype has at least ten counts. The CDR3 region is CSARDARQGGAYEQYF. The CDR3 region has the DNA TGCAGTGCTAGAGATGCAAGACAGGGAGGGGCCTACGAGCAGTACTTC. The J gene is TRBJ2-7, the V gene TRBV20-1; D possibly matches TRBD1 or TRBD2 (7 bases each). Trimming shortened V by 0 bases and J by 2 bases, and 17 bases separated the two germline ends. The CDR3 is 16 amino acids. Looked up from germline, CDR1 is DFQATT and CDR2 is SNEGSKA (reference sequence).

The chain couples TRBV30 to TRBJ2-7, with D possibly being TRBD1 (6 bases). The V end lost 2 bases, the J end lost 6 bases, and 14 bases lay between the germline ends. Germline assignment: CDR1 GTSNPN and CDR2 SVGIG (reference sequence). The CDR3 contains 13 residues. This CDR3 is CAWSSGARGEQYF. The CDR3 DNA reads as TGTGCCTGGAGTTCAGGGGCCCGGGGCGAGCAGTACTTC.

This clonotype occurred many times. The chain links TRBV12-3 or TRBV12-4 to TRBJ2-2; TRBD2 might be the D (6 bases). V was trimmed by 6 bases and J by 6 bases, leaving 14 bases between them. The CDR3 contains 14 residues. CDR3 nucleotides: TGTGCCAGCAGCGCCCCCTCGGGGGCCGGGGAGCTGTTTTTT. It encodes CASSAPSGAGELFF.

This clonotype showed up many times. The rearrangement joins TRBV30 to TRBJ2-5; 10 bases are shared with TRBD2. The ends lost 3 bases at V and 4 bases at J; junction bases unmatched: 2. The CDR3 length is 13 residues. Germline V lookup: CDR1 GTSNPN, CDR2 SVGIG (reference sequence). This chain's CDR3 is CAWSWTSGETQYF. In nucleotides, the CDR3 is TGTGCCTGGAGCTGGACTAGCGGAGAGACCCAGTACTTC.

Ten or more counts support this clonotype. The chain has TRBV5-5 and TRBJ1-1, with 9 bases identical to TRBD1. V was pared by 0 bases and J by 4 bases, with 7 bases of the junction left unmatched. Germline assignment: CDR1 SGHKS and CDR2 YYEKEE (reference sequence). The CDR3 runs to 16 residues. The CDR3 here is CASSLEQGALGTEAFF. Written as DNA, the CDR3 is TGTGCCAGCAGCTTGGAACAGGGGGCTTTGGGCACTGAAGCTTTCTTT.

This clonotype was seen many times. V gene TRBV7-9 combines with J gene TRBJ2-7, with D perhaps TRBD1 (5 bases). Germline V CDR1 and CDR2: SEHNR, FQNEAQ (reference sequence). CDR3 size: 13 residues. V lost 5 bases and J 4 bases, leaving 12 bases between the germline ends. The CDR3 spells CASSPRQGYEQYF. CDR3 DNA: TGTGCCAGCAGCCCCAGGCAGGGTTACGAGCAGTACTTC.

CDR3 amino acids: CASSQMVGRAGELFF. Written as DNA, the CDR3 is TGCGCCAGCAGCCAAATGGTGGGCCGTGCCGGGGAGCTGTTTTTT. The V gene is TRBV4-1, the J gene TRBJ2-2; D unresolved. The V gene's germline CDR1 is MGHRA and CDR2 YSYEKL. With 2 bases removed from V and 6 bases from J, the gap between germline ends came to 13 bases. The CDR3 sequence is 15 residues long.

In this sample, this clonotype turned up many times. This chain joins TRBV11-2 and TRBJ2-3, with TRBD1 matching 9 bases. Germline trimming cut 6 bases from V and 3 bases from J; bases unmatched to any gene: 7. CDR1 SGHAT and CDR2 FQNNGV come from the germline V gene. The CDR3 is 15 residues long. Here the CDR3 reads CASSTGQGITDTQYF. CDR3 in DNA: TGTGCCAGCAGTACCGGACAGGGGATAACAGATACGCAGTATTTT.

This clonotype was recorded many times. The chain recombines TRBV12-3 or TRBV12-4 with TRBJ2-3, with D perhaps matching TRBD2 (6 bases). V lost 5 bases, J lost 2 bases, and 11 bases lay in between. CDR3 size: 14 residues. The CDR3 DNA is TGTGCCAGCAGTCCAGGAGGGAACACAGATACGCAGTATTTT. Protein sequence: CASSPGGNTDTQYF.

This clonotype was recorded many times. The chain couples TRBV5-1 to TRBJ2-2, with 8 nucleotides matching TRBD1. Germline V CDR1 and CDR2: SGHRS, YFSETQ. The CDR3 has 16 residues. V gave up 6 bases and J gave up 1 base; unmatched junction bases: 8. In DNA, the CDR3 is TGCGCCAGCACCCCCCCCGGGACAGGGAACACCGGGGAGCTGTTTTTT. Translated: CASTPPGTGNTGELFF.

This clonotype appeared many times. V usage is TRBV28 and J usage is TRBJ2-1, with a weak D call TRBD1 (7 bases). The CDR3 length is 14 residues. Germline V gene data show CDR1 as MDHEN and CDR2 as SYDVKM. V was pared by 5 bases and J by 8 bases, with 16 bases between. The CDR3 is CASSQGGLGDEQFF. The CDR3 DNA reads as TGTGCCAGCAGTCAGGGGGGATTGGGAGATGAGCAGTTCTTC.

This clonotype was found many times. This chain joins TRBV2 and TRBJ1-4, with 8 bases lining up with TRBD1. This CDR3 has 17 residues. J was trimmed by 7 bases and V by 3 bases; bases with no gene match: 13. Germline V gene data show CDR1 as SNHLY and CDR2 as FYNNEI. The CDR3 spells CASSEGQATFGGEKLFF. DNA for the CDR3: TGTGCCAGCAGTGAGGGACAGGCCACCTTTGGAGGTGAAAAACTGTTTTTT. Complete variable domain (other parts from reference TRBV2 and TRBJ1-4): EPEVTQTPSHQVTQMGQEVILRCVPISNHLYFYWYRQILGQKVEFLVSFYNNEISEKSEIFDDQFSVERPDGSNFTLKIRSTKLEDSAMYFCASSEGQATFGGEKLFFGSGTQLSVL.

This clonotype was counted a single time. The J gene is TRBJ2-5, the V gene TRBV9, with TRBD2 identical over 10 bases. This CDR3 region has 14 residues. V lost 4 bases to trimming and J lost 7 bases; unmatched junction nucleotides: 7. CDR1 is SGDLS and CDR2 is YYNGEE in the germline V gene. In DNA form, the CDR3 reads TGTGCCAGCAGCCTAGCGGGAGAGCTAGGGACCCAGTACTTC. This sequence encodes CASSLAGELGTQYF.

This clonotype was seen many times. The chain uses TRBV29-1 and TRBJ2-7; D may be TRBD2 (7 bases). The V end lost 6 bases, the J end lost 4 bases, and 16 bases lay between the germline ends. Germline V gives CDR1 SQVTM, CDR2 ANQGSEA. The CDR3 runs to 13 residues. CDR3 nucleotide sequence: TGCAGCGTCCAGGTACGGGGGGCGTACGAGCAGTACTTC. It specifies CSVQVRGAYEQYF.

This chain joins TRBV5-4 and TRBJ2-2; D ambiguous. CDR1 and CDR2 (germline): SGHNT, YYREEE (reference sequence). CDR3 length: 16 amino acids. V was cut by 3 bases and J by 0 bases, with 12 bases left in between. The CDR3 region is CASSYHLGTNTGELFF. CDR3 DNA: TGTGCCAGCAGCTATCACCTGGGTACGAACACCGGGGAGCTGTTTTTT.

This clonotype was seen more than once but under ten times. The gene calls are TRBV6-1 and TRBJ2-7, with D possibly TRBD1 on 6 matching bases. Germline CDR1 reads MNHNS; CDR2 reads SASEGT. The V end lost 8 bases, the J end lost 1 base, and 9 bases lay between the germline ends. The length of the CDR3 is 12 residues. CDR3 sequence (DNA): TGTGCCAGCGGGGACAATTCCTACGAGCAGTACTTC. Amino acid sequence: CASGDNSYEQYF.

CDR3 coding DNA: TGTGCCAGCAGTGAATCAGGAATTGGGACCCAGTACTTC. This translates into CASSESGIGTQYF. The chain joins TRBV25-1 to TRBJ2-5; D is uncertain. Trimming cost V 1 base and J 7 bases, with 10 bases left between them. CDR3 length equals 13 residues. Germline values: CDR1 MGHDK, CDR2 SYGVNS.

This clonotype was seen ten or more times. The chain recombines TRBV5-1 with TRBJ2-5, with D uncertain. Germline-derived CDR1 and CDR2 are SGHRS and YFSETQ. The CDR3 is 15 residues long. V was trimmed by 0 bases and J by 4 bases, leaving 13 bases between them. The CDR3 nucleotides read TGCGCCAGCAGCTTGGTCAGCTTACGACCAGAGACCCAGTACTTC. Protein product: CASSLVSLRPETQYF.

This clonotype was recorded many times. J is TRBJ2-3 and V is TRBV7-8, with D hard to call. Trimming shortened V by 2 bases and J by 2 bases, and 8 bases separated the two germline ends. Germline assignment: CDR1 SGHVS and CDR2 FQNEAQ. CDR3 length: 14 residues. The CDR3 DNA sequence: TGTGCCAGCAGCTTAAACACCTACACAGATACGCAGTATTTT. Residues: CASSLNTYTDTQYF.

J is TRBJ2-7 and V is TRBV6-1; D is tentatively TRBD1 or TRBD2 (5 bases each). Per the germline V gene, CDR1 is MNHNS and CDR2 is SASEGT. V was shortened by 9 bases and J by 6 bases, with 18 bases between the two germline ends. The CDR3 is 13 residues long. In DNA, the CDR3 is TGTGCCAGTCGCCGGGACGGTGGGGGCGAGCAGTACTTC. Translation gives CASRRDGGGEQYF.

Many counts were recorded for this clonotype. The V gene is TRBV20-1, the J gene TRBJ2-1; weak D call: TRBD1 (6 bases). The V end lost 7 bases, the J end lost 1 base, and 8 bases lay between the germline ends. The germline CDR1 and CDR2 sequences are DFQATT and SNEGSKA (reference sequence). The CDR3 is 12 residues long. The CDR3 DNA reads TGCAGTGTACAGGGTTCCTACAATGAGCAGTTCTTC. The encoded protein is CSVQGSYNEQFF.